Here is one T cell receptor (beta chain) with its context. Its antigen remains unidentified. Per-nucleotide qualities are absent, and no much larger clonotype sits a single base away. Other DNA sequences in the same sample also yield this CDR3. Using the deep immunoSEQ assay, multiplex PCR amplified TCR CDR3 regions from genomic DNA. Extracted genomic DNA from each cell subset was spread evenly across all wells of several immunoSEQ 96-well plates, with each plate serving as a replicate. For sorted subsets, around 200 ng genomic DNA, equal to about 30,000 T cell genomes, was loaded into each replicate PCR. Purified libraries were measured with a Qubit 3.0 fluorometer, size-checked on a Bioanalyzer 2100, and measured again with the KAPA Library Quantification kit. Every immunoSEQ 96-well plate was sequenced on a dedicated single-read 150-cycle Illumina NextSeq 550 flow cell. The study's processing was this. Because the immunoSEQ output held only junctional sequences and lacked quality scores, the filtering could not match the filtering applied to full-length reads. Sequences were annotated with PyIR, a Python wrapper for IgBLAST v1.9, and V/J genes and CDR3 were assigned using IMGT germline references. Reads with weak V/J assignments (E-value above 1e-6), missing CDR3, stop codons, out-of-frame junctions, or ambiguous translated residues were removed. V3J clonotypes were defined as sequences sharing an identical inferred V gene, J gene, and CDR3 amino acid sequence. Percentage overlap between repertoires was calculated by dividing the number of shared unique clonotypes by the size of the smaller repertoire. RTK rarefaction, the Chao1 estimator, and Recon v2.1 estimates of unobserved clonotypes were used to assess repertoire richness. For all TCRbeta clonotypes obtained by the gDNA method from several donors, generation probabilities were computed with OLGA. In its TCRdb copy, this immuneACCESS table keeps in-frame sequences only and misses some clones. Where compared with another copy, unresolved V genes explain less than half of these, and the others have no known cause. V and J calls plus clone size are reproduced from that table; the DNA served to infer D and trimming. Within this sample are roughly 2.2 million clones, with just over 90% of them counted one time only. About 0.41% of the sample is in the top ten clones.

The sample comes from a study of shared clonotypes between healthy human individuals (dated by TCRdb to 2020 to 2021). About the full investigation: The cohort included three men and a couple of women between 18 and 49 years of age. For each donor, CD4 naive and CD4 memory were each run on three plates, CD8 naive on two plates, and CD8 memory on one plate. Blood TCR repertoires of four to six healthy adults were deeply sequenced to estimate repertoire size and the extent of clonotype sharing between individuals. To increase sequencing depth and limit assay-specific biases, different laboratories used diverse techniques to prepare libraries and sequence TCR repertoires. Per donor, leukapheresis produced somewhere between about 0.9 and 9.5 billion PBMCs.

The donors were healthy, HIV-negative adults who had no recently reported acute infections or vaccinations. Only Caucasian adults living in Nashville, Tennessee, USA were represented among the donors. CD4+ T cells were enriched through magnetic negative selection, after which naive cells were positively selected on CD45RA and the remaining negative fraction served as the memory subset. After blood collection by leukapheresis, PBMCs were isolated using Ficoll-Histopaque density gradient centrifugation and then cryopreserved in the vapor phase of liquid nitrogen. Analytical flow cytometry was used to check the purity and quantity of each magnetically sorted T cell population. From each sorted fraction, genomic DNA was isolated and quantified by UV absorbance on a Nanodrop 2000c. General conclusions and limits of the study: Pairwise subsampling led to the expectation that sequencing depth would affect the degree of clonotype sharing among donors. Clonotypes shared by all four sorted-subset donors showed higher generation probabilities than non-shared clonotypes. Naive subsets generally had larger estimated clonotype richness than memory subsets did. Incomplete sequencing was indicated by rarefaction of sorted-subset datasets, despite the large sequencing depth. Sampling was restricted to blood, and TCR repertoires in tissues likely differ from the TCR repertoires found in blood. The genetic and exposure-history diversity represented was limited by the small number of donors. Across a few donors, about 4.5% of naive CD4, approximately 3.6% of naive CD8, 2.3% of memory CD4, and 0.4% to 0.45% of memory CD8 clonotypes were shared.

The CDR3 sequence holds 14 residues, the cysteine and phenylalanine included. Here the CDR3 DNA is all that survives: 42 bases in frame from base 1. According to the germline V gene, CDR1 reads SGHRS and CDR2 reads YFSETQ. The junction shows trimming of 4 bases on V and 1 base on J, plus 8 bases between the germline ends. The specimen sequenced was naive CD4+ T cells from PBMCs. Per the publication, the cell subset or site label means: CD45RA+ positively selected. The clonotype originates from a man younger than 30 in good health. Some clones in this sample may be carry-over from other donors' samples. Rearrangement joined TRBV5-1 to TRBJ2-2; the D region possibly corresponds to TRBD1 (5 bases align). The sequenced DNA: TGCGCCAGCAGCAAAGACAGGAACACCGGGGAGCTGTTTTTT. The resulting protein is CASSKDRNTGELFF. With all but the CDR3 taken from the reference TRBV5-1 and TRBJ2-2 genes, the full variable domain is: KAGVTQTPRYLIKTRGQQVTLSCSPISGHRSVSWYQQTPGQGLQFLFEYFSETQRNKGNFPGRFSGRQFSNSRSEMNVSTLELGDSALYLCASSKDRNTGELFFGEGSRLTVL.